This T cell receptor beta chain was retrieved from a study of CD8 T cells in ankylosing spondylitis. Study-level points and caveats: Ankylosing spondylitis blood appeared to be characterized by a TCR beta motif of eight highly homologous variants.

The ends were cut back, 3 bases at V and 4 bases at J, with 16 bases in the middle. This CDR3 has 17 amino acids. Per germline, CDR1 SNHLY and CDR2 FYNNEI. On this clonotype itself: Its specificity is not known.

By quantitative 5'-RACE with molecular barcodes, the TCR beta libraries were made. TCRdb reanalysed the 5' RACE reads using MiXCR and keeps one entry per CDR3 protein. Of over 450,000 distinct CDR3 sequences listed, 12% were seen once; the top ten hold around 6.8%. The source is a male donor with ankylosing spondylitis. The material sequenced was blood, either unsorted or a sorted T cell fraction (not recorded which). V gene TRBV2 combines with J gene TRBJ2-6; D not certain. The CDR3 coding sequence is TGTGCCAGCAGTGATCGGTCGGGTGTAACCGGGGCCAACGTCCTGACTTTC. Translated: CASSDRSGVTGANVLTF.